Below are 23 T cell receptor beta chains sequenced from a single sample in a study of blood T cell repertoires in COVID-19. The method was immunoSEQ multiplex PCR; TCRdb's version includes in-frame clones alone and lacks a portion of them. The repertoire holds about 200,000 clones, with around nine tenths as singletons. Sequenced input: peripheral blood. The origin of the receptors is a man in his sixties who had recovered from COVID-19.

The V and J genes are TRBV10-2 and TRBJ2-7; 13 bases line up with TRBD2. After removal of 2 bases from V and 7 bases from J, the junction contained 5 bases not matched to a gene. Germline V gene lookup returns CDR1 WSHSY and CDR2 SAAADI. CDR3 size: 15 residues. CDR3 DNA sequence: TGCGCCAGCAGTGAGACTAGCGGGAGGGCTGAGGAGCAGTACTTC. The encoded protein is CASSETSGRAEEQYF.

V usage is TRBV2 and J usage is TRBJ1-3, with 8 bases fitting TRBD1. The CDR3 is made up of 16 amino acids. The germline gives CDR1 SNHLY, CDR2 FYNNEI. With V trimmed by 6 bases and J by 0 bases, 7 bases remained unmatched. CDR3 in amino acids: CASRGQGSFSGNTIYF. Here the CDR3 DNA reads TGTGCCAGCAGAGGACAGGGCTCCTTCTCTGGAAACACCATATATTTT.

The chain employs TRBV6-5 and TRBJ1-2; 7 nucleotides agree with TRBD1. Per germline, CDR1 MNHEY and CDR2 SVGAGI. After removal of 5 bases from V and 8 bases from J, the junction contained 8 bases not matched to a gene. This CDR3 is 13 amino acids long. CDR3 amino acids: CASSRTGVGGYTF. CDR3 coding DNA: TGTGCCAGCAGTCGTACAGGGGTCGGGGGCTACACCTTC.

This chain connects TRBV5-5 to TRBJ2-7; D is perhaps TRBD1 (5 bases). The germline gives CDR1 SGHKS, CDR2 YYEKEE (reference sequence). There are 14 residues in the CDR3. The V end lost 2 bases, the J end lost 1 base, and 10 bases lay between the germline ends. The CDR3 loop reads CASSFDSASYEQYF. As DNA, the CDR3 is TGTGCCAGCAGCTTTGACAGTGCTTCCTACGAGCAGTACTTC.

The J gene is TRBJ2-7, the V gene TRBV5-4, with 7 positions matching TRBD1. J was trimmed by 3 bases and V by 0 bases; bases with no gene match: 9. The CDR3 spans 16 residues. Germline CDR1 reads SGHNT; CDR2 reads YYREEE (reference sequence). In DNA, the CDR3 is TGTGCCAGCAGCTTGGCCTCGAACAGGGGTGGCTACGAGCAGTACTTC. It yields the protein CASSLASNRGGYEQYF.

CDR3 coding DNA: TGTGCCAGCAGTAGCAAGACAGGGGGGTTTCTCTACGAGCAGTACTTC. It codes for CASSSKTGGFLYEQYF. This sequence joins TRBV27 and TRBJ2-7, with 9 bases that match TRBD1. The J segment lost 3 bases and the V segment lost 5 bases, leaving 11 bases of the junction unmatched. The CDR3 length is 16 residues. Germline assignment: CDR1 MNHEY and CDR2 SMNVEV (reference sequence).

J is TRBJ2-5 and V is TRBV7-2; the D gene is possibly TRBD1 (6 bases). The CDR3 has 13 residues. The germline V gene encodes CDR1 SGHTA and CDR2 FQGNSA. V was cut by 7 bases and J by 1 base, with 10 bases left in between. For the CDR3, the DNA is TGTGCCAGCACCCTGGACAGCCAAGAGACCCAGTACTTC. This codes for CASTLDSQETQYF.

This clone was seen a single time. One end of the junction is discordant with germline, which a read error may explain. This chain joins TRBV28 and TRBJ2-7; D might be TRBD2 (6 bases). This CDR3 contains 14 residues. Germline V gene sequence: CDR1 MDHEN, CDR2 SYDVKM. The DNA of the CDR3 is TGTGCCAGCAGTTTATCTGCCGATCTGGCCTCCGGGGGCTTC. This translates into CASSLSADLASGGF.

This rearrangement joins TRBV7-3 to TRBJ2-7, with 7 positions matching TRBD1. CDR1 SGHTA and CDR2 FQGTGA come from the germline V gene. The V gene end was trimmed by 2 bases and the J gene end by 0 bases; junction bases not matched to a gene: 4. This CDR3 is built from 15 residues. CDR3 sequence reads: CASSLGPGGSYEQYF. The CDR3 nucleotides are TGTGCCAGCAGCTTAGGCCCAGGGGGCTCCTACGAGCAGTACTTC.

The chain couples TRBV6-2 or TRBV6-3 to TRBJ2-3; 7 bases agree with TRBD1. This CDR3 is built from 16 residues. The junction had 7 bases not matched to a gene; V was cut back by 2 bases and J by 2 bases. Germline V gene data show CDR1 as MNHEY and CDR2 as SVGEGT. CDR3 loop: CASSYLGTALTDTQYF. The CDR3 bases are TGTGCCAGCAGTTACCTCGGGACAGCACTCACAGATACGCAGTATTTT.

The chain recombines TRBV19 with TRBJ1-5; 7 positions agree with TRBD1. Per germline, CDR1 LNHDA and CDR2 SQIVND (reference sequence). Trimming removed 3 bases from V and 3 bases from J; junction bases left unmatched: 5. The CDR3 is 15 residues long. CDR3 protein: CASSIRDRPNQPQHF. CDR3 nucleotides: TGTGCCAGTAGTATTAGGGACAGACCCAATCAGCCCCAGCATTTT.

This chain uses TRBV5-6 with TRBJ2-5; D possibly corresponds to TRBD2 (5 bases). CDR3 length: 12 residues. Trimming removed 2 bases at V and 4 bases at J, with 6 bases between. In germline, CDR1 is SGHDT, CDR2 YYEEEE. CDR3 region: CASSLGRETQYF. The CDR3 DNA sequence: TGTGCCAGCAGCTTAGGGAGAGAGACCCAGTACTTC.

The CDR3 here is CATSDKTGDTIGELFF. CDR3 coding DNA: TGTGCCACCAGTGATAAAACAGGGGATACAATCGGGGAGCTGTTTTTT. The gene calls are TRBV24-1 and TRBJ2-2, with TRBD1 identical over 7 bases. The CDR3 runs 16 residues. Germline V gene data show CDR1 as KGHDR and CDR2 as SFDVKD. Unmatched junction bases numbered 10, after V lost 3 bases and J lost 7 bases.

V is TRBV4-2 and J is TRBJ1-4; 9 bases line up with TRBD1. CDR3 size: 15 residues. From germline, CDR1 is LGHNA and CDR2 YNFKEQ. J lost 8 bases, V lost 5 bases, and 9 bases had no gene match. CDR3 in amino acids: CASSVSTGGWEKLFF. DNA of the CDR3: TGTGCCAGCAGCGTTTCGACAGGGGGGTGGGAAAAACTGTTTTTT.

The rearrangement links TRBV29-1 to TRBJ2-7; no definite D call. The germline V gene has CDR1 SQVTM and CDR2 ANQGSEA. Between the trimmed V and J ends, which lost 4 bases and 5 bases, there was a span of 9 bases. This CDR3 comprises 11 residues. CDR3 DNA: TGCAGCGTTGGTCGAGATAACGAGCAGTACTTC. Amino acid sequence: CSVGRDNEQYF.

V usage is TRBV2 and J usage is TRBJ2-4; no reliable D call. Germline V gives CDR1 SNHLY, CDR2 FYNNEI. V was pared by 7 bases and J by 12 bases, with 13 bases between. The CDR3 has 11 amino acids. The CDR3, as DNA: TGTGCCAGCATGGAAGGAGTGGCTCAGTACTTC. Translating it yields CASMEGVAQYF.

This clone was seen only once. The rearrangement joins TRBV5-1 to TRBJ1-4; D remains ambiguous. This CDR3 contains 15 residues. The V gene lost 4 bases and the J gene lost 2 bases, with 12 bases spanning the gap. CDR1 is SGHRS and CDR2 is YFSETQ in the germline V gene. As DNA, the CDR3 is TGCGCCAGCAGCACCGGGAGTCGTACTAATGAAAAACTGTTTTTT. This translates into CASSTGSRTNEKLFF.

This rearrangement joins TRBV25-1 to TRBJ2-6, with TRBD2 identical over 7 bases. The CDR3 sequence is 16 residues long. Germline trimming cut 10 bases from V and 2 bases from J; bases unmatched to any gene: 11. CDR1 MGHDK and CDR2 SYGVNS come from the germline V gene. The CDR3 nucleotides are TGTGCCACCGGACTTGGGGGGGTAGCTGGGGCCAACGTCCTGACTTTC. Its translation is CATGLGGVAGANVLTF.

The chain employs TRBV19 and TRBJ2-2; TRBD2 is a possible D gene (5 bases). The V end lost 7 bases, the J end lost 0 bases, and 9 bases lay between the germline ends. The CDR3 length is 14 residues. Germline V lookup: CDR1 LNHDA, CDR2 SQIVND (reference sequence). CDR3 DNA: TGTGCCAGTACAAGGACTGCGAACACCGGGGAGCTGTTTTTT. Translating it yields CASTRTANTGELFF.

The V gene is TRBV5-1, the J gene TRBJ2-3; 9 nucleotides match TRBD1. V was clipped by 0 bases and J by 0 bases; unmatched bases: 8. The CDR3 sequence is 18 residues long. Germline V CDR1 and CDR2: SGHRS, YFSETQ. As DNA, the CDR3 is TGCGCCAGCAGCTTGGAGGGGACAGGGATACCTAGCACAGATACGCAGTATTTT. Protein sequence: CASSLEGTGIPSTDTQYF.

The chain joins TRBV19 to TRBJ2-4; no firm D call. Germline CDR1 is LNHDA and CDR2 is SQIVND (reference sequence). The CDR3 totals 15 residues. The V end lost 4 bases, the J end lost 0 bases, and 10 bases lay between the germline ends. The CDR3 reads CASSRAIQAKNIQYF. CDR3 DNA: TGTGCCAGTAGTAGGGCCATACAAGCCAAAAACATTCAGTACTTC.

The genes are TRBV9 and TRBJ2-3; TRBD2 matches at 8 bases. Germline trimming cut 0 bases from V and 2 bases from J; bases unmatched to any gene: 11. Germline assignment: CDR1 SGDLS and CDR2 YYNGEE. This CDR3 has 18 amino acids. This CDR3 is CASSVVGTSGPNTDTQYF. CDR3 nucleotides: TGTGCCAGCAGCGTAGTTGGGACTAGTGGTCCGAACACAGATACGCAGTATTTT.

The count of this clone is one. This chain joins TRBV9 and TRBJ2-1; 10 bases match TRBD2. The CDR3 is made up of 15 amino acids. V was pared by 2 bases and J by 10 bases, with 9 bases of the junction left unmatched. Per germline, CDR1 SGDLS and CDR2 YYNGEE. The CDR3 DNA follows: TGTGCCAGCAGCGTTGGACTAGCGGAGGTGAAGGAGCAGTTCTTC. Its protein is CASSVGLAEVKEQFF.